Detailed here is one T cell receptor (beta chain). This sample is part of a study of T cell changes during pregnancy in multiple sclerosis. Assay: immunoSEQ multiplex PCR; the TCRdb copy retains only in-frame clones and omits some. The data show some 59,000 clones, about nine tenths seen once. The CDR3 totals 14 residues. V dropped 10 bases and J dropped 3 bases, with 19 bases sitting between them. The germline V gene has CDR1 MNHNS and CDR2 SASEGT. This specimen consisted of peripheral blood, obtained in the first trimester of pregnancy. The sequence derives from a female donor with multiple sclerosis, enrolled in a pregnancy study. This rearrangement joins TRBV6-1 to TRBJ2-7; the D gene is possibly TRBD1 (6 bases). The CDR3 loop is CAIALGGTDYEQYF. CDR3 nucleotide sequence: TGTGCCATCGCTTTAGGGGGAACCGACTACGAGCAGTACTTC.